The 8 T cell receptor beta chains in this list originate from one sample, sequenced in a study of beta chain features in type 1 diabetes. Expressed TCRB transcripts got sequenced, as all isolated RNA was reverse transcribed. TCRdb's copy holds only in-frame clones and misses some; the assay was immunoSEQ multiplex PCR. The sample lists about 130,000 clones; just over 9% were seen once. Sequences were obtained from central memory CD4+ T cells from blood. The source of these receptors is a man between 18 and 29 years old in good health.

This clone was counted a few times. This chain connects TRBV6-1 to TRBJ2-5, with TRBD2 matching over 7 bases. Germline assignment: CDR1 MNHNS and CDR2 SASEGT. The CDR3 length is 13 residues. Trimming removed 5 bases from V and 5 bases from J; junction bases left unmatched: 5. The CDR3 DNA is TGTGCCAGCAGTCAGACTAGCCGGGAGACCCAGTACTTC. Translating it yields CASSQTSRETQYF.

The chain uses TRBV9 and TRBJ2-5; no definite D call. Germline assignment: CDR1 SGDLS and CDR2 YYNGEE. The CDR3 totals 15 residues. V shed 0 bases and J shed 2 bases, with 11 bases lying between them. CDR3 bases: TGTGCCAGCAGCGTAGATGTTGGCGGACAAGAGACCCAGTACTTC. Its protein product is CASSVDVGGQETQYF.

This chain uses TRBV7-2 with TRBJ2-2; tentatively, D is TRBD2 (7 bases). The germline V and J ends were trimmed by 1 base and 5 bases, with 17 bases remaining between them. This CDR3 has 17 amino acids. CDR1 SGHTA and CDR2 FQGNSA come from the germline V gene. CDR3 residues: CASSLVAGGGRTGELFF. The CDR3 DNA reads TGTGCCAGCAGCTTAGTAGCTGGGGGGGGCCGAACCGGGGAGCTGTTTTTT. The whole variable domain, remainder taken from reference TRBV7-2 and TRBJ2-2, is GAGVSQSPSNKVTEKGKDVELRCDPISGHTALYWYRQSLGQGLEFLIYFQGNSAPDKSGLPSDRFSAERTGGSVSTLTIQRTQQEDSAVYLCASSLVAGGGRTGELFFGEGSRLTVL.

This clone was seen more than once but under ten times. The chain uses TRBV14 and TRBJ2-5, with a possible D match to TRBD2 (5 bases). Deletions cut 2 bases from V and 5 bases from J, with 15 bases between. Germline V gene lookup returns CDR1 SGHDN and CDR2 FVKESK. The CDR3 loop spans 15 amino acids. The CDR3 nucleotides are TGTGCCAGCAGCCAAATCGGAGGAACCCGGGAGACCCAGTACTTC. Encoded protein: CASSQIGGTRETQYF. The full variable domain, its missing parts supplied by reference TRBV14 and TRBJ2-5, is EAGVTQFPSHSVIEKGQTVTLRCDPISGHDNLYWYRRVMGKEIKFLLHFVKESKQDESGMPNNRFLAERTGGTYSTLKVQPAELEDSGVYFCASSQIGGTRETQYFGPGTRLLVL.

This clone was picked up a small number of times. The rearrangement links TRBV9 to TRBJ2-2; TRBD2 is a possible D gene (6 bases). The CDR3 spans 14 residues. V was cut by 0 bases and J by 8 bases, with 11 bases left in between. Germline assignment: CDR1 SGDLS and CDR2 YYNGEE. CDR3 coding DNA: TGTGCCAGCAGCGTAGTAAGGAGGGGTGGGGAGCTGTTTTTT. This codes for CASSVVRRGGELFF.

This clone has more than one count but fewer than ten. V gene TRBV6-1 combines with J gene TRBJ2-7, with 8 nucleotides matching TRBD1. Germline CDR1 is MNHNS and CDR2 is SASEGT. V lost 6 bases to trimming and J lost 4 bases; unmatched junction nucleotides: 8. The CDR3 is made up of 14 amino acids. This CDR3 reads CASSRQGSQYEQYF. The CDR3 DNA reads as TGTGCCAGCAGCCGACAGGGGTCTCAATACGAGCAGTACTTC.

J is TRBJ2-5 and V is TRBV7-8; D is undetermined. V was cut by 0 bases and J by 5 bases, with 7 bases left in between. The CDR3 totals 13 residues. Germline assignment: CDR1 SGHVS and CDR2 FQNEAQ. The CDR3 is CASSLAFRETQYF. The CDR3 DNA reads TGTGCCAGCAGCTTAGCCTTCAGGGAGACCCAGTACTTC.

There are a few counts of this clone. The rearrangement links TRBV5-1 to TRBJ1-2; D gene unclear. Germline CDR1 reads SGHRS; CDR2 reads YFSETQ. The CDR3 is made up of 14 amino acids. V shed 0 bases and J shed 3 bases, with 9 bases lying between them. CDR3 region: CASSLDFSDYGYTF. CDR3 nucleotides: TGCGCCAGCAGCTTGGATTTCTCGGACTATGGCTACACCTTC.